This T cell receptor beta chain is from a study of persistence of HIV-infected CD4 T cells. On the study more broadly: Median time on suppressive ART was 7 to 9 years.

CDR3 length: 17 residues. Note on this clone: The antigen is undetermined.

Sequencing used immunoSEQ version 4 in survey mode. Each sample used up to 1 ug genomic DNA diluted to about 10 ng/uL. Assay: immunoSEQ multiplex PCR; the TCRdb copy retains only in-frame clones and omits some. Among 25,000 to 35,000 clones, roughly four fifths were seen once, and the ten largest hold about 4.5%. Stimulation used around 9.1 ug/mL lysate from CMV-infected fibroblasts. CD40L-negative CD69-negative CD45RO-high memory CD4+ T cells were sorted as populations depleted of antigen-responding cells. The V call is TRBV21-1, the J call TRBJ2-3. TRBV21-1 is a recognized pseudogene. The specimen was CD4+ T cells sorted from PBMCs after roughly 17-hour stimulation, collected from a patient who received antiretroviral therapy. The TCR sequence derives from an adult man with HIV who was CMV-seropositive. The CDR3 reads CASSDLLRADSPDTQYF. CDR3 coding DNA: TGTGCCAGCAGCGACCTCCTTCGGGCGGATTCCCCAGATACGCAGTATTTT.